This T cell receptor beta chain was sequenced during a study of cytomegalovirus exposure and HLA in healthy donors. Turning to this clone: Its antigen is as yet unknown.

The PCR ran on 60 Vbeta and 13 Jbeta primers. Profiled with immunoSEQ multiplex PCR; TCRdb holds only in-frame clones, not every one. The table has some 120,000 clones, 75% seen once; the top ten hold approximately 3%. The junction had 10 bases not matched to a gene; V was cut back by 0 bases and J by 3 bases. This CDR3 spans 18 amino acids. CDR1 is LGHNA, CDR2 YNFKEQ, per germline. Study-wide points: TCR sequences were mostly rare, though some public TCRs occurred in many donors.

This TCR came from a woman aged 40 to 50 in good health and CMV-seropositive. The sample consisted of PBMCs. This chain uses TRBV4-2 with TRBJ2-7; 11 nucleotides line up with TRBD2. The CDR3 DNA reads as TGTGCCAGCAGCCAAGAACATGGTGGACTAGCGGGCATCTACGAGCAGTACTTC. Amino acid sequence: CASSQEHGGLAGIYEQYF.